Below are 7 T cell receptor beta chains sequenced from a single sample in a study of T cells in Graves' hyperthyroidism and ophthalmopathy. Template material for amplifying TCR beta CDR3 regions consisted of RNA transcripts. The HTBI primer set served for first-round RT-PCR of the TCR CDR3. TCRdb recomputed calls from the multiplex PCR reads with MiXCR, one row per CDR3 protein. This table has over 650,000 distinct CDR3 sequences, approximately 42% appearing once. The sample consisted of peripheral blood or thyroid tissue (not recorded which). These receptors originate from an adult man with Graves' disease, either hyperthyroidism or ophthalmopathy (not recorded which).

This clonotype was picked up a small number of times. The chain joins TRBV9 to TRBJ1-4; 10 nucleotides align to TRBD1. In germline, CDR1 is SGDLS, CDR2 YYNGEE. V trimming: 4 bases; J trimming: 10 bases; junction bases outside the gene matches: 7. This CDR3 contains 14 residues. The chain's CDR3 is CASSPRTGGRKLFF. The CDR3 nucleotides read TGTGCCAGCAGCCCTCGGACAGGGGGACGAAAACTGTTTTTT.

This clonotype showed up just a few times. The chain is built from TRBV6-5 and TRBJ1-2, with unresolved D. The V end lost 5 bases, the J end lost 4 bases, and 11 bases lay between the germline ends. Looked up from germline, CDR1 is MNHEY and CDR2 is SVGAGI. This CDR3 is built from 13 residues. The CDR3 here is CASSPPGLYGYTF. CDR3 nucleotide sequence: TGTGCCAGCAGTCCTCCAGGACTCTATGGCTACACCTTC.

V gene TRBV10-2 combines with J gene TRBJ2-2, with a weak D call TRBD2 (5 bases). Germline V gene data show CDR1 as WSHSY and CDR2 as SAAADI. The CDR3 contains 12 residues. V lost 4 bases and J 11 bases, leaving 11 bases between the germline ends. CDR3 DNA: TGCGCCAGCAGTGTCGCGGGCGGCGAGCTGTTTTTT. Its translation: CASSVAGGELFF.

V gene TRBV9 combines with J gene TRBJ1-5; D is uncertain. V was cut by 4 bases and J by 6 bases, with 8 bases left in between. Germline loops: CDR1 SGDLS, CDR2 YYNGEE. CDR3 length: 12 amino acids. CDR3 nucleotide sequence: TGTGCCAGCAGCTTAGGGTTTCAGCCCCAGCATTTT. Its protein is CASSLGFQPQHF.

This chain joins TRBV7-9 and TRBJ1-2; 7 bases match TRBD1. The CDR3 has 13 amino acids. Germline values: CDR1 SEHNR, CDR2 FQNEAQ (reference sequence). The V segment lost 2 bases and the J segment 8 bases; nucleotides outside the gene matches: 5. CDR3 region: CASSLTTGVGYTF. The DNA for the CDR3 is TGTGCCAGCAGCTTAACCACAGGGGTAGGCTACACCTTC.

CDR3 loop: CATSRVGEASNQPQHF. The CDR3 bases are TGTGCCACCAGCAGAGTGGGGGAGGCTAGCAATCAGCCCCAGCATTTT. This rearrangement joins TRBV15 to TRBJ1-5; a weak D match, TRBD1 (5 bases). This CDR3 has 16 amino acids. The V end lost 1 base, the J end lost 0 bases, and 10 bases lay between the germline ends. Germline V lookup: CDR1 LNHNV, CDR2 YYDKDF (reference sequence).

This clonotype occurred once. The chain uses TRBV20-1 and TRBJ1-6; possibly TRBD1 for D (5 bases). CDR1 and CDR2 (germline): DFQATT, SNEGSKA (reference sequence). V shed 3 bases and J shed 9 bases, with 15 bases lying between them. The CDR3 runs 14 residues. CDR3 loop: CSARGDTSLSPLHF. CDR3 nucleotides: TGCAGTGCTAGGGGGGATACCAGCCTTTCACCCCTCCACTTT.